The sequence of this T cell receptor (beta chain) was determined in a study of response to subunit inactivated influenza vaccine. Study-level results: Authors suggested each seasonal influenza vaccination recruits few new T cells.

Each CDR3 protein is one row after TCRdb ran MiXCR on the RT-PCR reads. The data show roughly 570,000 distinct CDR3 sequences, 11% to 15% seen once. As concerns this clonotype: Its specificity is unknown.

V lost 6 bases and J lost 7; bases outside the gene matches: 6. The CDR3 has 12 residues. This TCR was recovered from a man aged 50 or older who received an inactivated influenza vaccine. Specimen: PBMCs from blood, collected 11 to 12 days after vaccination. J is TRBJ2-7 and V is TRBV12-3 or TRBV12-4; 7 bases are shared with TRBD1. CDR3 DNA: TGTGCCAGCAGGACAGGGTTCGGGGAGCAGTACTTC. Protein sequence: CASRTGFGEQYF.